This T cell receptor beta chain was sequenced in a study of shared clonotypes between healthy human individuals. All of the donors resided in Nashville, Tennessee, and each was a Caucasian adult. Partitioning of CD4+ cells yielded a CD45RA+ naive subset and a CD45RA-negative memory subset. For each subset, genomic DNA was distributed in equal portions over several immunoSEQ plates. TCRdb's copy holds only in-frame clones and misses some; the assay was immunoSEQ multiplex PCR. This sample yields 2 million to 2.5 million clones, of which roughly 92% are seen a single time; approximately 0.39% belongs to the top ten. General observations from the study: Naive subsets typically showed greater estimated richness than memory subsets.

The CDR3 has 14 residues. CDR1 is MNHEY, CDR2 SVGAGI, per germline. With 0 bases removed from V and 7 bases from J, the gap between germline ends came to 9 bases. This clone was found once. Its antigen is still unknown. The chain uses TRBV6-5 and TRBJ1-4; no definite D call. The clonotype originates from a young man in good health. Some clones in this sample may be carry-over from other donors' samples. Sequenced sample: naive CD4+ T cells from PBMCs. As to subset: CD45RA+ positively selected. The CDR3 protein is CASSYSAASEKLFF. Here the CDR3 DNA reads TGTGCCAGCAGTTACTCGGCAGCCAGTGAAAAACTGTTTTTT.